A selection of T cell receptor beta chains follows, all from one sample in a study of cytomegalovirus exposure and HLA in healthy donors. Using immunoSEQ multiplex PCR, the repertoire was profiled, and TCRdb retains in-frame clones only, with some absent. In the table there are under 200,000 clones, about 82% of which are singletons. Sample: PBMCs. The source of these receptors is a female donor in good health and CMV-seronegative. Each CDR3 is given with its conserved first and last residue. A D gene is named only where the DNA matches it firmly. The size field is filled for only some rows; it gives once, few, many or a size class.

size | J | D | V | DNA | CDR3
- | TRBJ2-7 | - | TRBV4-2 | TGTGCCAGCAGCCAAGATCCAGGTACCTACGAGCAGTACTTC | CASSQDPGTYEQYF
- | TRBJ2-2 | TRBD1 | TRBV5-1 | TGCGCCAGCAGCTTGGAGGGGGCGACCACCGGGGAGCTGTTTTTT | CASSLEGATTGELFF
few | TRBJ1-5 | TRBD1 | TRBV4-3 | TGCGCCAGCAGCCAAGATTCGACAGGGAATCAGCCCCAGCATTTT | CASSQDSTGNQPQHF
- | TRBJ1-1 | TRBD1 | TRBV18 | TGTGCCAGCTCACCGACAGGGGTGATGAACACTGAAGCTTTCTTT | CASSPTGVMNTEAFF
- | TRBJ2-3 | - | TRBV4-3 | TGCGCCAGCAGCCAAGATCGGCGGGGGCACACAGATACGCAGTATTTT | CASSQDRRGHTDTQYF
once | TRBJ1-5 | TRBD1 | TRBV6-5 | TGTGCCAGCAGTTCGTGGACAGGGGCAAACCAGCCCCAGCATTTT | CASSSWTGANQPQHF
- | TRBJ2-7 | - | TRBV4-3 | TGCGCCAGCAGCCAAGACTATGCACGAGACACCTACGAGCAGTACTTC | CASSQDYARDTYEQYF
- | TRBJ2-1 | - | TRBV27 | TGTGCCAGCAGTCTCCCAAATGCTTCGCAGAAGCAGTTCTTC | CASSLPNASQKQFF
- | TRBJ1-6 | TRBD1 | TRBV5-1 | TGCGCCAGCAGCCTTACGTTTGAAACAGGGGGCTCACCCCTCCACTTT | CASSLTFETGGSPLHF
few | TRBJ1-6 | TRBD1 | TRBV11-2 | TGTGCCAGCAGCGCGGGGACAGGGTTTTCACCCCTCCACTTT | CASSAGTGFSPLHF
- | TRBJ2-1 | TRBD2 | TRBV19 | TGTGCCAGTTGGGACTACTCCTACAATGAGCAGTTCTTC | CASWDYSYNEQFF
- | TRBJ1-1 | TRBD1 | TRBV7-7 | TGTGCCAGCAGCTCGTCCCGGGACAGGGGGAAGAACACTGAAGCTTTCTTT | CASSSSRDRGKNTEAFF
- | TRBJ1-4 | - | TRBV4-1 | TGCGCCAGCAGCCAAGTTCGTCCAGGGTATAATGAAAAACTGTTTTTT | CASSQVRPGYNEKLFF
few | TRBJ2-4 | TRBD2 | TRBV2 | TGTGCCAGCAGCCCCTTCTCCAGCGGGAGCTCATTTCTGGACATTCAGTACTTC | CASSPFSSGSSFLDIQYF
- | TRBJ1-6 | - | TRBV27 | TGTGCCAGCAGTCGCGGCCCCTATTCACCCCTCCACTTT | CASSRGPYSPLHF
- | TRBJ1-2 | TRBD1 | TRBV6-1 | TGTGCCAGCAGTGGTGACAGGGTCGGTGGCGGCTACACCTTC | CASSGDRVGGGYTF
- | TRBJ1-1 | TRBD1 | TRBV7-2 | TGTGCCAGCAGCTCAGACAGGGGGAACACTGAAGCTTTCTTT | CASSSDRGNTEAFF
few | TRBJ2-2 | TRBD2 | TRBV30 | TGTGCACGCGCCGGGGGGTATACCGGGGAGCTGTTTTTT | CARAGGYTGELFF
- | TRBJ1-2 | TRBD1 | TRBV6-6 | TGTGCCAGCAGTGACGGACAGGCGGGACGAGGCTACACCTTC | CASSDGQAGRGYTF
once | TRBJ1-1 | TRBD1 | TRBV2 | TGTGCCAGCAGCGCGATTCCGGGACAGGGTTCAATGAACACTGAAGCTTTCTTT | CASSAIPGQGSMNTEAFF
- | TRBJ2-7 | TRBD1 | TRBV7-9 | TGTGCCAGCAGCTTGTCCCCAGGACAGGGGACATACGAGCAGTACTTC | CASSLSPGQGTYEQYF
- | TRBJ2-7 | TRBD1 | TRBV7-9 | TGTGCCAGCAGCTTACCTTCGGTGGGACAGGGTCTGTACGAGCAGTACTTC | CASSLPSVGQGLYEQYF
- | TRBJ1-2 | - | TRBV11-2 | TGTGCCAGCAGCTGGGGGGAGCTTGGCTACACCTTC | CASSWGELGYTF
- | TRBJ2-2 | - | TRBV4-2 | TGTGCCAGCAGCCAAGGGGCGGGGAGGGAGCTGTTTTTT | CASSQGAGRELFF
- | TRBJ1-1 | - | TRBV9 | TGTGCCAGCAGCGTCGGGTTCGGCAGGGGAAACACTGAAGCTTTCTTT | CASSVGFGRGNTEAFF
- | TRBJ2-7 | TRBD2 | TRBV5-5 | TGTGCCAGCAGCTGGGAGGGGTACGAGCAGTACTTC | CASSWEGYEQYF
- | TRBJ1-5 | - | TRBV21-1 | TGTGCCAGCACCAACGGGGAACAGCGTAGCAATCAGCCCCAGCATTTT | CASTNGEQRSNQPQHF
- | TRBJ2-1 | TRBD2 | TRBV25-1 | TGTGCCAGCAGTGAACGGACTAGCGGGAGGGTCAATGAGCAGTTCTTC | CASSERTSGRVNEQFF
- | TRBJ2-5 | TRBD1 | TRBV28 | TGTGCCAGCAGTACAGGGGGCAGGGAGACCCAGTACTTC | CASSTGGRETQYF
few | TRBJ1-3 | - | TRBV2 | TGTGCCAGCAGTGAAAGGGGCGGGAGATACACCATATATTTT | CASSERGGRYTIYF
- | TRBJ2-7 | - | TRBV30 | TGTGCCTGGGGGGCCGACAGCGACCCGAGAGAGCAGTACTTC | CAWGADSDPREQYF
few | TRBJ1-2 | TRBD1 | TRBV28 | TGTGCCAGCAGTTACGGACAAACAGGGGGCTATGGCTACACCTTC | CASSYGQTGGYGYTF
- | TRBJ2-7 | TRBD1 | TRBV10-3 | TGTGCCATCAGTGCCCCGGGACAGGGGATCGGCGAGCAGTACTTC | CAISAPGQGIGEQYF
- | TRBJ2-7 | - | TRBV25-1 | TGTGCCAGCAGTCATGTCCAGGCCGAGCAGTACTTC | CASSHVQAEQYF
- | TRBJ1-1 | - | TRBV6-1 | TGTGCCAGCAGTTTTACCGGGCGGGCCAACACTGAAGCTTTCTTT | CASSFTGRANTEAFF
few | TRBJ2-1 | - | TRBV5-4 | TGTGCCAGCAGCATCGACAGGCCCAATGAGCAGTTCTTC | CASSIDRPNEQFF
- | TRBJ2-7 | - | TRBV6-5 | TGTGCCAGCAGTTACCGAGCGGGCCGCCTTTACGAGCAGTACTTC | CASSYRAGRLYEQYF
- | TRBJ1-2 | TRBD1 | TRBV19 | TGTGCCAGTAGGAGACAGGGAGGTGGCTACACCTTC | CASRRQGGGYTF
- | TRBJ2-7 | TRBD2 | TRBV28 | TGTGCCAGCAGGGATAGCGGGAGGGCCTCCCACGAGCAGTACTTC | CASRDSGRASHEQYF
- | TRBJ2-3 | TRBD2 | TRBV9 | TGTGCCAGCAGCGGAGCCAGACTAGCGGGGACGCAAGATACGCAGTATTTT | CASSGARLAGTQDTQYF
- | TRBJ2-7 | TRBD1 | TRBV5-4 | TGTGCCAGCAGCTTGCCGGGACAGGGGGCATCCTACGAGCAGTACTTC | CASSLPGQGASYEQYF
few | TRBJ1-2 | - | TRBV5-1 | TGCGCCAGCACGGCAGGGAACTATGGCTACACCTTC | CASTAGNYGYTF
- | TRBJ2-7 | TRBD1 | TRBV10-3 | TGTGCCATCAGTGGGGACAGGGAGTACGAGCAGTACTTC | CAISGDREYEQYF
- | TRBJ2-1 | - | TRBV6-5 | TGTGCCAGCAGGAGTGGGGGAGGATTTCCGGGGGAGCAGTTCTTC | CASRSGGGFPGEQFF
few | TRBJ2-1 | TRBD2 | TRBV7-9 | TGTGCCAGCAGCTTGACTAGCGGCCTCAATGAGCAGTTCTTC | CASSLTSGLNEQFF
- | TRBJ2-7 | - | TRBV30 | TGTGCCTGGAGTAGTGGTGGAGGGGTCCCTCTGGAGCAGTACTTC | CAWSSGGGVPLEQYF
- | TRBJ2-3 | - | TRBV19 | TGTGCCAGTAGTCCAGGACTAATAGGCGATACGCAGTATTTT | CASSPGLIGDTQYF
- | TRBJ1-1 | - | TRBV4-1 | TGCGCCAGCAGCCAAGGCGACCTAGTGTCTAAAGCTTTCTTT | CASSQGDLVSKAFF